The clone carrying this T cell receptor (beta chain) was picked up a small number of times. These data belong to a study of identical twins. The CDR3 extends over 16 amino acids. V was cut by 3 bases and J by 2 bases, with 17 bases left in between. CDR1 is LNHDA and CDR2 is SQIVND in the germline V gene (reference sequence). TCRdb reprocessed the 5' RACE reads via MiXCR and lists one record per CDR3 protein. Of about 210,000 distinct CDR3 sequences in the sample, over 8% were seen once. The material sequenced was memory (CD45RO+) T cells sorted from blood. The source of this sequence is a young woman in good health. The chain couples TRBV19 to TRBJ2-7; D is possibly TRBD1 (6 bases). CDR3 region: CASSIPGSGTPYEQYF. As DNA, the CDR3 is TGTGCCAGTAGTATCCCAGGCTCCGGGACACCCTACGAGCAGTACTTC.